This TCR beta chain was captured in a study of shared clonotypes between healthy human individuals. Here immunoSEQ multiplex PCR was the method, and the copy in TCRdb shows in-frame clones only, minus some. Seen here are some 1,100,000 clones, about 84% observed once, and the top ten hold more than 0.45%. This CDR3 contains 14 residues. Germline V gives CDR1 LNHDA, CDR2 SQIVND (reference sequence). V was shortened by 3 bases and J by 3 bases, with 9 bases between the two germline ends. The origin of this receptor is a man younger than 35 in good health. Some clones in this sample may be carry-over from other donors' samples. Sequencing input: memory CD4+ T cells from PBMCs. The subset denotes: CD45RA-negative fraction. V and J are TRBV19 and TRBJ1-5; a possible D gene is TRBD1 (5 bases). CDR3 residues: CASSIGRDNQPQHF. The CDR3 coding sequence is TGTGCCAGTAGTATCGGCAGGGACAATCAGCCCCAGCATTTT.